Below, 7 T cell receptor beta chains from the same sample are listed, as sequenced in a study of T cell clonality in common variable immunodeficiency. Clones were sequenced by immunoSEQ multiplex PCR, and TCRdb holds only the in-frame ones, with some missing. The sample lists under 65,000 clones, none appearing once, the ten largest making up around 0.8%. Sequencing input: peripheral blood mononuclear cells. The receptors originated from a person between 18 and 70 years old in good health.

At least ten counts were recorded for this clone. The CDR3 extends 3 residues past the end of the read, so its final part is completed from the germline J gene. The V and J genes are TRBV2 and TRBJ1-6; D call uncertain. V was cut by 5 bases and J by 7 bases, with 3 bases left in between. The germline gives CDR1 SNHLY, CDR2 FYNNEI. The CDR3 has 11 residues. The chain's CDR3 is CASSPNSPLHF. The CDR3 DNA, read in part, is TGTGCCAGCAGTCCAAATTCACCC.

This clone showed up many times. Here the CDR3 reads CASRGQIYNEQFF. CDR3 DNA, as far as it was read: TGTGCCAGCAGGGGACAGATTTACAATGAG. V and J are TRBV6-2 or TRBV6-3 and TRBJ2-1; 7 bases are a match to TRBD1. The read terminates 3 residues ahead of where the CDR3 ends, so the germline J gene completes it. Germline values: CDR1 MNHEY, CDR2 SVGEGT. The length of the CDR3 is 13 residues. J gave up 4 bases and V 6 bases, and 3 bases lay outside the gene matches.

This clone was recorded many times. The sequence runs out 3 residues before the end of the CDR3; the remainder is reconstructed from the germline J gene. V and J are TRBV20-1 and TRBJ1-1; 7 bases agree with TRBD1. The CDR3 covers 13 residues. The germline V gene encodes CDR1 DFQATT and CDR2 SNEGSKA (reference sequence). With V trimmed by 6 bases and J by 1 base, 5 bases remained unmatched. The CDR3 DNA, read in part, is TGCAGTGCGAGCCGGACAGGGAACACTGAA. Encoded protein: CSASRTGNTE. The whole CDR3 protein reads CSASRTGNTEAFF.

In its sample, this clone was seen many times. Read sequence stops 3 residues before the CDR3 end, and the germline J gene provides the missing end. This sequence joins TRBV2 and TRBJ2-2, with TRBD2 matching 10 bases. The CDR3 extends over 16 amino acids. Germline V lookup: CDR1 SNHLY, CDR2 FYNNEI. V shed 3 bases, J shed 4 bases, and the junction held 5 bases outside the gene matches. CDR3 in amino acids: CASSDPGLARTGELFF. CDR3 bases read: TGTGCCAGCAGTGATCCGGGACTAGCGCGCACCGGGGAG.

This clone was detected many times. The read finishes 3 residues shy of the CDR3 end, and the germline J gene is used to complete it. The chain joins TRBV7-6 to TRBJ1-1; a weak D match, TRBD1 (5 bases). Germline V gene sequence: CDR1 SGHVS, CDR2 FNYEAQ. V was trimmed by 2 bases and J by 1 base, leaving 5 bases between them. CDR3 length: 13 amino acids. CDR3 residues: CASSLQGNTEAFF. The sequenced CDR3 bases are TGTGCCAGCAGCTTACAGGGGAACACTGAA.

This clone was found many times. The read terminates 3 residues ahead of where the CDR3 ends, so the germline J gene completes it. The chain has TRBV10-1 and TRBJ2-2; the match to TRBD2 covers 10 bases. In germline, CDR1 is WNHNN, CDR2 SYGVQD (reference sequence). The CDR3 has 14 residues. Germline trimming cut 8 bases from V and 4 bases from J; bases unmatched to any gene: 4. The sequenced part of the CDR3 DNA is TGCGCCAGCGGTAGACTAGCGGGCACCGGGGAG. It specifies CASGRLAGTGE. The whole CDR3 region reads CASGRLAGTGELFF.

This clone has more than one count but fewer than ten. CDR3: CASSFQRTPYNDYTF. The covered CDR3 bases are TGTGCCAGCAGCTTTCAGCGGACTCCATACAATGAC. The V and J genes are TRBV5-6 and TRBJ1-2; D not resolved. The CDR3 extends 3 residues past the end of the read, so its final part is completed from the germline J gene. This CDR3 is built from 15 residues. Germline loops: CDR1 SGHDT, CDR2 YYEEEE.